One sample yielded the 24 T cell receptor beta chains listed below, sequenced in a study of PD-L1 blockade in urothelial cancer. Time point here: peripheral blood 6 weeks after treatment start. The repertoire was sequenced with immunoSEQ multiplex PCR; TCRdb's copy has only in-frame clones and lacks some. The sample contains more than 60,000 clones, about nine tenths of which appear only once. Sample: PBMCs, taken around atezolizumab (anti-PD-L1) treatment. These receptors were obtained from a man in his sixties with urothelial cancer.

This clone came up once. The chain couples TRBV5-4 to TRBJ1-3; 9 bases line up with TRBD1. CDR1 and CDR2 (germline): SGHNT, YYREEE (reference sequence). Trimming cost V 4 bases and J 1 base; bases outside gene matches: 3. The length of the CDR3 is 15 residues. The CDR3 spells CASSPQGASGNTIYF. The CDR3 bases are TGTGCCAGCAGCCCACAGGGGGCTTCTGGAAACACCATATATTTT.

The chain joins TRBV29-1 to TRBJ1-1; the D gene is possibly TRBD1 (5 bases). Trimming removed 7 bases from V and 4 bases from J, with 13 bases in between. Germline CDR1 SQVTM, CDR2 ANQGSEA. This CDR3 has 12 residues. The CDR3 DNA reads TGCAGCGCCCAGGGTTTGGGCACTGAAGCTTTCTTT. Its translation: CSAQGLGTEAFF.

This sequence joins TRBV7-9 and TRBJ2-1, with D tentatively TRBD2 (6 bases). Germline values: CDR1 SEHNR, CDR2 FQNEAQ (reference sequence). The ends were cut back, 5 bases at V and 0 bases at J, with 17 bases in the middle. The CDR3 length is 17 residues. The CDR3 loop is CASSPPGSGSSYNEQFF. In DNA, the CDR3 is TGTGCCAGCAGCCCGCCCGGTAGCGGCAGCTCCTACAATGAGCAGTTCTTC.

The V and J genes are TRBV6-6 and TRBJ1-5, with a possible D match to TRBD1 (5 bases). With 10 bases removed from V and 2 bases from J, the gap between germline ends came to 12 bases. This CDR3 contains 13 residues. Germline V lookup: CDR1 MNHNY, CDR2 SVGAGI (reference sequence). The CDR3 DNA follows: TGTGCCACCCAGGGTTGGGGCAATCAGCCCCAGCATTTT. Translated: CATQGWGNQPQHF.

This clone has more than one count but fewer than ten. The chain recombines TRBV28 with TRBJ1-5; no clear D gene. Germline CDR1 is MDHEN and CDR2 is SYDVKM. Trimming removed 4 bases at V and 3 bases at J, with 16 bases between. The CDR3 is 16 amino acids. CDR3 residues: CASSSPRVVYNQPQHF. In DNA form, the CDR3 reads TGTGCCAGCAGTTCCCCGCGGGTGGTGTACAATCAGCCCCAGCATTTT.

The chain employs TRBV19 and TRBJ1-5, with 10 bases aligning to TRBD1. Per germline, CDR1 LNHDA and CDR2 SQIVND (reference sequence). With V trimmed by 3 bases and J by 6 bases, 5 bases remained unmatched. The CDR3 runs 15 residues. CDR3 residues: CASSINRQGAQPQHF. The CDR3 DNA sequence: TGTGCCAGTAGTATCAACCGACAGGGGGCTCAGCCCCAGCATTTT.

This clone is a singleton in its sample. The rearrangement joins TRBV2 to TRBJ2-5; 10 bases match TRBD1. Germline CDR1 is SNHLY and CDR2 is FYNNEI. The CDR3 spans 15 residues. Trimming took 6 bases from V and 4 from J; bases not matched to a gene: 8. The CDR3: CASRDRGNQAETQYF. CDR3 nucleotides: TGTGCCAGCAGGGACAGGGGGAACCAAGCAGAGACCCAGTACTTC. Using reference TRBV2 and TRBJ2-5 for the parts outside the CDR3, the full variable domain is EPEVTQTPSHQVTQMGQEVILRCVPISNHLYFYWYRQILGQKVEFLVSFYNNEISEKSEIFDDQFSVERPDGSNFTLKIRSTKLEDSAMYFCASRDRGNQAETQYFGPGTRLLVL.

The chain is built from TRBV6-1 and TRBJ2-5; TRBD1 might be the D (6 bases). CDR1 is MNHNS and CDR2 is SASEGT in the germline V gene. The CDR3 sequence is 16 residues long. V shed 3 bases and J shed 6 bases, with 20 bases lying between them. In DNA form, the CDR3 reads TGTGCCAGCAGTGATCAATTCCTAGGGGGTACAAAGACCCAGTACTTC. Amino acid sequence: CASSDQFLGGTKTQYF.

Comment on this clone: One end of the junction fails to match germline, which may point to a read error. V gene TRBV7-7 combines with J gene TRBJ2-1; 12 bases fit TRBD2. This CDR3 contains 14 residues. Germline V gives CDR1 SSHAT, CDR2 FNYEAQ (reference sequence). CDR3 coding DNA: TGTGCTAGCAGTTCTAGCGGGGGGGTCAATGAGCAGTTCTTC. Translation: CASSSSGGVNEQFF.

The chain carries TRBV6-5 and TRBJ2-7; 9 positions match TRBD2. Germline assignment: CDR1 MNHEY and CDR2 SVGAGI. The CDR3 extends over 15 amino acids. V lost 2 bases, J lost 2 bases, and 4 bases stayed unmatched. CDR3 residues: CASSYATSGTYEQYF. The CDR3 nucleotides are TGTGCCAGCAGTTACGCGACTAGCGGAACCTACGAGCAGTACTTC.

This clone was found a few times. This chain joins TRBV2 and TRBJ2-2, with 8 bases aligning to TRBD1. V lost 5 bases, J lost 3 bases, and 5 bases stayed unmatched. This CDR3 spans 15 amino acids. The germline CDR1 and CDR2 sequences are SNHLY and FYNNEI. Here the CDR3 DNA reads TGTGCCAGCAGTTTGACAGGGGTGGACACCGGGGAGCTGTTTTTT. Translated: CASSLTGVDTGELFF.

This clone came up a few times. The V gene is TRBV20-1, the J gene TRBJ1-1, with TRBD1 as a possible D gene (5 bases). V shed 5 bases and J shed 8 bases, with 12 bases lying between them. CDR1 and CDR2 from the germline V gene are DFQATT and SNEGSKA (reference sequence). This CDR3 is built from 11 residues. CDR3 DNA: TGCAGTGCTTACTTGGGGGGGGAAGCTTTCTTT. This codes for CSAYLGGEAFF.

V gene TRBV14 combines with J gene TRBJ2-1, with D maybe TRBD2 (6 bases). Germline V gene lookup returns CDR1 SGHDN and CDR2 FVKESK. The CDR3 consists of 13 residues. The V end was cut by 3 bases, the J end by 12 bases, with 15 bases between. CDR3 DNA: TGTGCCAGCAGCCAGTTCCCGCGGGAAGGGCAGTTCTTC. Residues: CASSQFPREGQFF.

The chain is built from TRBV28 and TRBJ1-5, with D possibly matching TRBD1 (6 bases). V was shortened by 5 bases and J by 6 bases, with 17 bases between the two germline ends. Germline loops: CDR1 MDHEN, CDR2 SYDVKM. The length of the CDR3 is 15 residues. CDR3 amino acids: CASSPREGDLQPQHF. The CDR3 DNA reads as TGTGCCAGCAGTCCCCGTGAGGGGGACCTTCAGCCCCAGCATTTT.

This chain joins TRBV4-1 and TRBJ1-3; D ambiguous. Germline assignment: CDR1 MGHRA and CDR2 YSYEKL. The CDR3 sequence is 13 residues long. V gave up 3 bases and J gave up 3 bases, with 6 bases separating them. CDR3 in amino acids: CASSQRGGNTIYF. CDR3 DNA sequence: TGCGCCAGCAGCCAGCGGGGTGGAAACACCATATATTTT.

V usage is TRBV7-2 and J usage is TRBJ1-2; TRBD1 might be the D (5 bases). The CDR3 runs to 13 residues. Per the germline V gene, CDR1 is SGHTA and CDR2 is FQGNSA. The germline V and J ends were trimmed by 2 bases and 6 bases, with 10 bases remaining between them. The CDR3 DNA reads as TGTGCCAGCAGCTTAAGACAGTTAGATGGCTACACCTTC. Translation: CASSLRQLDGYTF.

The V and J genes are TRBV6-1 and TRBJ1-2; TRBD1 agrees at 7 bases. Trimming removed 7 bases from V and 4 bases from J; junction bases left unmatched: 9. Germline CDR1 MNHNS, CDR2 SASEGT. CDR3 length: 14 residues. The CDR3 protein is CASNPTAGGYGYTF. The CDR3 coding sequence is TGTGCCAGCAACCCTACAGCAGGGGGCTATGGCTACACCTTC.

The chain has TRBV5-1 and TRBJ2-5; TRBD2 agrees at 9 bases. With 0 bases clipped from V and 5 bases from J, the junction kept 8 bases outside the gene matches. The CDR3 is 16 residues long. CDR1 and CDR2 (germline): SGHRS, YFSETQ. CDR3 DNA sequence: TGCGCCAGCAGCTTGGCACGAGCGGGGGGTACGGAGACCCAGTACTTC. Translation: CASSLARAGGTETQYF.

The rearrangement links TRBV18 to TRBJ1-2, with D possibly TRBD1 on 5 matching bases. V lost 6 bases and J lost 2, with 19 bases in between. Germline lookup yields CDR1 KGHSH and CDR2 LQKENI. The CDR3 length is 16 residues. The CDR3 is CASSLQDSPQNYGYTF. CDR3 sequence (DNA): TGTGCCAGCTCTCTTCAAGACAGCCCTCAAAACTATGGCTACACCTTC.

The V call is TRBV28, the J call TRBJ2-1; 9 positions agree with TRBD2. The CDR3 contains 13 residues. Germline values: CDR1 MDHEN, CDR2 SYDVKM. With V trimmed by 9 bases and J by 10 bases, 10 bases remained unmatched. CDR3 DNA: TGTGCCAGTCTTCTGGTAGCGGGAGTGGAGCAGTTCTTC. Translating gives CASLLVAGVEQFF.

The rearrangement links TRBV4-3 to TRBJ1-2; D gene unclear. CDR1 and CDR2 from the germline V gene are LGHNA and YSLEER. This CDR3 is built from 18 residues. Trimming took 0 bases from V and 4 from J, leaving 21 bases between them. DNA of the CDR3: TGCGCCAGCAGCCAAGATGCCGCGGGGTCTGGGGATGGCTATGGCTACACCTTC. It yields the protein CASSQDAAGSGDGYGYTF.

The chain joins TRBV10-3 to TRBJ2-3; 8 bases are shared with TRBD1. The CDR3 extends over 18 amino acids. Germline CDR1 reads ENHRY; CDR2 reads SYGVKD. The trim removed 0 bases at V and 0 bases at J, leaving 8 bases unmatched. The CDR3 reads CAISESGTGVSSTDTQYF. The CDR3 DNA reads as TGTGCCATCAGTGAGTCTGGGACAGGAGTCTCTAGCACAGATACGCAGTATTTT.

CDR3 protein: CASSLGVGLAGLAGTGELFF. CDR3 nucleotides: TGTGCCAGCAGCTTGGGGGTGGGACTAGCGGGCCTCGCGGGGACCGGGGAGCTGTTTTTT. The chain employs TRBV5-4 and TRBJ2-2; 12 positions agree with TRBD2. V was pared by 0 bases and J by 5 bases, with 14 bases of the junction left unmatched. The CDR3 has 20 residues. CDR1 and CDR2 from the germline V gene are SGHNT and YYREEE (reference sequence).

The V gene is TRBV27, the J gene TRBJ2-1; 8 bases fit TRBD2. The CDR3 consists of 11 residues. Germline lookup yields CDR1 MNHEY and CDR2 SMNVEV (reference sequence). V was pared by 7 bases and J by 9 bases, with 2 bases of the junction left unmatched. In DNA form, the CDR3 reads TGTGCCAGCACCGGGGGGGGTGAGCAGTTCTTC. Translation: CASTGGGEQFF.